These T cell receptor beta chains were read from a single sample in a study of blood T cell repertoires in COVID-19. Profiling relied on immunoSEQ multiplex PCR, and the TCRdb table lists in-frame clones only, not all of them. This table has 250,000 or so clones, roughly 88% appearing once. Sequencing input: peripheral blood. These receptors came from a woman aged 25 to 39 with active or convalescent COVID-19. Each CDR3 is given without its conserved first and last residue.

>TRBJ1-2|TRBV9
ASSVTTGGHGYT
>TRBJ1-3|TRBV19
ASSMGQGRGISGNTIY
>TRBJ2-7|TRBV11-3
ASSQGQVYEQY
>TRBJ2-1|TRBV6-6
ASSYSRGRTYNEQF
>TRBJ2-4|TRBV30
AWSVAGGVKNIQY
>TRBJ2-3|TRBV29-1
SVADSYSSDTQY
>TRBJ1-5|TRBV3-1/TRBV3-2
ASSPGDSNQPQH
>TRBJ1-1|TRBV29-1
SVEDGVRPEAF
>TRBJ1-3|TRBV24-1
ATSSRSGNTIY
>TRBJ2-7|TRBV30
AMDRSSYEQY
>TRBJ2-2|TRBV18
ASSPFGGSNTGELF
>TRBJ2-1|TRBV5-1
ASSLGSQSYNEQF
>TRBJ2-1|TRBV3-1/TRBV3-2
ASSQVPGTSGGEVNEQF
>TRBJ2-3|TRBV4-1
ASSLGGGTDTQY
>TRBJ2-1|TRBV5-4
ASSLPGQINEQF
>TRBJ1-2|TRBV15
ATSSPGGYEYT
>TRBJ1-2|TRBV3-1/TRBV3-2
ASSRSTGWGYGYT
>TRBJ2-5|TRBV24-1
ATRPAGGAETQY
>TRBJ2-3|TRBV4-2
ASSQPSGGLTDTQY
>TRBJ2-1|TRBV19
ASSILAGGSSEQF
>TRBJ1-6|TRBV21-1
ASSPYRGIGESPLH
>TRBJ1-2|TRBV7-9
ASSLRSDRGGYT
>TRBJ2-5|TRBV19
ASSPGQGRETQY
>TRBJ2-2|TRBV30
AWRRVAGTGELF
>TRBJ1-5|TRBV15
ATGQDNQPQH
>TRBJ1-2|TRBV15
ATSREGEEDGYT
>TRBJ2-1|TRBV4-2
ASSHPQGAQAYNEQF
>TRBJ1-2|TRBV7-2
ASSLAPQGYGYT
>TRBJ1-1|TRBV21-1
ASSTNRGLMNTEAF
>TRBJ2-2|TRBV7-9
ASSLLAGGTGELF
>TRBJ1-4|TRBV7-6
ASSLDVGGINEKLF
>TRBJ2-3|TRBV5-1
ASSLGFGDTQY
>TRBJ2-6|TRBV7-9
ASSFTGIDWSGANVLT
>TRBJ2-5|TRBV2
ASSEQAKRRQETQY
>TRBJ1-1|TRBV28
ASTSSGVANTEAF
>TRBJ2-4|TRBV5-4
ASSLEASGARAKNIQY
>TRBJ1-3|TRBV9
ASSSSGAGNTIY
>TRBJ2-3|TRBV3-1/TRBV3-2
ASSPTLGLANKLDTQY
>TRBJ1-5|TRBV5-1
ASSVGAGAENQPQH
>TRBJ1-6|TRBV5-1
ASRTDRPNSPLH
>TRBJ2-3|TRBV27
ASSLGGGGGPTDTQY
>TRBJ1-3|TRBV5-1
ASSALTGSGNTIY
>TRBJ2-6|TRBV5-1
ASSPPTGANVLT
>TRBJ1-2|TRBV7-2
ASSFFSGTESYT
>TRBJ1-3|TRBV14
ASSRLAGQIGSGNTIY
>TRBJ1-5|TRBV7-9
ASSPGQVINQPQH
>TRBJ2-7|TRBV15
ATSRDRYEQY
>TRBJ1-6|TRBV7-9
ASSNRGGDSPLH
>TRBJ1-1|TRBV5-5
ASSLGGGTEAF
>TRBJ2-5|TRBV7-2
ASSPSGGGTQY
>TRBJ1-1|TRBV29-1
SVQRGHKAF
>TRBJ1-5|TRBV7-9
ASSLGGANSNQPQH
>TRBJ2-1|TRBV2
ASWGGLYNEQF
>TRBJ2-7|TRBV6-6
ASSYTTTGGEQY
>TRBJ2-7|TRBV29-1
SVTNQFTYEQY
>TRBJ1-5|TRBV3-1/TRBV3-2
ASSQLPLRGPNQPQH
>TRBJ2-3|TRBV30
ACPGSTDTQY